This TCR beta chain emerged from a study of cytomegalovirus exposure and HLA in healthy donors (dated by TCRdb to about 2017). About the study as a whole: In an earlier analysis of some 550 of the donors, under 300 Gb of sequence data and 90 million to 130 million unique TCR beta sequences from 180 million or so T cells were reported. Around 300 gigabases of sequencing data and roughly 90 million unique TCR sequences were included in an early release covering 550 to 650 HLA-typed donors. Of the roughly 410 genotyped donors, 70% to 90% were placed in the genetic ancestry cluster associated with self-reported Caucasian donors. The aim of the study was to test whether cataloging public T cell receptors could identify signatures of past pathogen exposure. Using immunosequencing, the study profiled T cell repertoires from 500 to 800 subjects and related those repertoires to cytomegalovirus serostatus. In addition to the first cohort of about 650 subjects, a separate validation cohort of approximately 110 different subjects was used. High-throughput TCR immunosequencing, statistical association of individual TCRs with disease status, and machine learning were combined to predict cytomegalovirus infection status. A later analysis re-analyzed previously published TCR beta repertoires from 650 to 800 donors and added high-resolution HLA genotyping to study TCR occurrence patterns. The later analysis used no new phenotypic data to find candidate immune exposures, relying instead on TCR beta sequences and their occurrence across donors. In an earlier analysis of several hundred of the donors, high-throughput TCR beta sequencing was used to judge whether each TCR beta V gene segment behaved as functional or pseudogenic. Alongside the repertoire data, information on donor age, sex, ethnicity and CMV serostatus was compiled. A later genetic analysis used genome-wide SNP genotypes for 398 of the 666 donors, treating that subset as a discovery cohort. All discovery cohort repertoires had been generated on a single sequencing platform. HLA typing included class I and class II loci at four-digit resolution. Typing coverage differed by locus: A, B, C, DRB1 and DQB1 were typed in about 620-640 donors, DQA1 in about 560, DPA1 in 600 to 610, and DPB1 in roughly 450. Roughly 5 DR-DQ haplotypes were treated as single units for association and clustering because of strong linkage in the cohort. On average, roughly 250,000 unique TCR beta nucleotide sequences were sequenced per donor among about 400 genotyped donors of the cohort, with roughly 18% of those sequences being non-productive.

This clone was found once. Its antigen is still unknown. No much larger clone exists at a distance of one base, and base qualities are not known. Study-level results and caveats: The only immune exposure information available for the cohort was CMV serostatus. A further reported finding was that TCR beta sequences accurately predicted the HLA-A and HLA-B alleles for most subjects in the first cohort. The study gave a list of 150 to 200 TCR beta chains associated with cytomegalovirus. The classifier was reported to diagnose cytomegalovirus status with high specificity and sensitivity in both the original and validation cohorts. An earlier analysis of 450 to 750 of the donors showed that most TCR beta V segments appeared in productive rearrangements either about 87% or about 30% of the time, which broadly matched IMGT annotations. A later analysis found that TCR association rates varied across HLA loci, with DRB1 alleles showing the most associated TCRs and HLA-C alleles the fewest. Because HLA typing was unavailable for some donors at each locus, only the typed subset was used in association tests. A later genetic analysis reported fewer N-insertions in productive TCRs among donors in an Asian-associated ancestry cluster than the roughly 620-donor mean. A cluster of highly shared sequence variants was judged likely to be a technical artifact of the sequencing pipeline. Roughly uniform sequencing depth across donors was assumed in presence/absence analyses, although this assumption may not hold. Compared with equally common non-associated chains, HLA-associated TCR beta chains in a later analysis were more clonally expanded and had lower generation probabilities. In vitro tests confirmed that three of the cytomegalovirus-associated TCR beta chains recognize cytomegalovirus antigens. In a later analysis, several top co-occurrence clusters were reported to appear linked to parvovirus B19, influenza, CMV and Epstein-Barr virus. When HLA alleles, especially DR and DQ, strongly co-occurred, TCR associations were difficult to assign to individual alleles. While some public TCRs were present in many individuals, most TCR sequences turned up only very rarely across donors. Because counts were too low, about 17 rarely observed V segments, including chromosome 9 orphons, were excluded from the earlier analysis of some 540 of the donors. At a false discovery rate of 0.05, a later analysis linked about 16,000 TCR beta sequences to specific HLA alleles. Linkage disequilibrium might explain the correlated functional status among segregating V segments, but an unknown experimental factor could not be excluded. According to a later analysis, most CMV-associated TCR beta chains appeared to be HLA-restricted, and the HLA associations seemed to be driven largely by CMV exposure. The authors suggested that the approach could potentially be extended to other disease states and immunological phenotypes. An association between a missense DCLRE1C variant and V-gene and J-gene trimming of TCR beta chains was found in a later genetic analysis and replicated in an independent cohort. This cohort had only TCR beta chains sequenced, and the lack of alpha or paired-chain data limited which features could be detected.

Library preparation used the immunoSEQ multiplex PCR assay. For the multiplex PCR, a mixture combining 60 forward primers for TCR Vbeta segments and 13 reverse primers for TCR Jbeta segments was used. The CDR3 region of rearranged TCR beta genes was amplified from genomic DNA with a multiplex PCR assay. The Illumina HiSeq System was used to sequence the amplified TCR beta libraries as 87-base-pair reads. For the original study's pipeline: A later analysis counted tens of millions of unique TCR beta chains across the 550 to 700 repertoires, and around 9.9 million of these chains were shared by at least two donors. Raw reads were error-corrected and collapsed into unique sequences by a nearest-neighbor algorithm in which closely related sequences were merged to remove PCR and sequencing errors. Alignment of CDR3 sequences to IMGT reference sequences was used to assign V, D and J gene segments. For a sequence to be retained, a match of at least six nucleotides to both a V gene segment and a J gene segment was required. A rearrangement was called productive if the CDR3 had no stop codons and remained in frame with V and J, and every other rearrangement was called non-productive. CDR3 was defined according to IMGT convention as the region running from the second conserved V-encoded cysteine to the conserved J-encoded phenylalanine. The earlier analysis of some 550 of the donors excluded any sequence lacking an unambiguous match to a single V gene segment. In an earlier analysis of approximately 590 of the donors, a V segment was called functional when productive rearrangements were above 56.7%, and segregating when the standard deviation between donors exceeded 5%. A statistical classification framework was developed to diagnose cytomegalovirus status using the catalog of TCR beta chain sequences. In a later analysis, TCR nucleotide sequences were compared against IMGT/GENE-DB human TR gene sequences so that V and J genes could be assigned. In a later analysis, CDR3 sequences and most-parsimonious VDJ recombination scenarios were assigned using the TCRdist pipeline. A later analysis defined each TCR beta chain by its CDR3 amino acid sequence plus V-gene family, and excluded reads lacking a unique V-gene family. As a way to deal with suspected cross-contamination and a sequencing artifact, a later analysis dropped approximately 570 nucleotide sequences that were highly shared and had low generation probability. A later analysis calculated a clonal expansion index for each public chain from normalized within-repertoire ranks of inferred template counts. In a later analysis, generation probabilities were computed with a VDJ recombination model fitted to out-of-frame rearrangements, and the resulting probabilities were checked against IGoR. In a later analysis, TCR-TCR, TCR-HLA and TCR-CMV co-occurrence was scored with hypergeometric tests, and a repertoire-size bias correction was applied to TCR pairs. False discovery rates were estimated in a later analysis by permuting HLA or CMV assignments 20 times. In a later analysis, co-occurring TCRs were grouped with DBSCAN, and TCRdist sequence similarity was added when clustering was performed within HLA-allele-positive subsets. Repertoires with fewer than 30,000 or more than 120,000 public chains were left out of co-occurrence clustering, as were about 5 repertoires with anomalous nucleotide sharing. What TCRdb holds here is the immuneACCESS table cut down to in-frame rearrangements. Part of the clones is not present; checked against another copy, under half of the missing clones reflect an unresolved V gene, and the others are unexplained. The DNA gave D and trimming, while V, J and clone size come from that table. The table for this sample lists around 150,000 clones; 65% to 70% of them were counted only once. The top ten clones comprise just under 4.5% of the sample.

The cohort was made up of approximately 670 healthy bone marrow donors. At the time of sampling, all cohort members were nominally healthy, though unrecorded immune exposures were likely present. The donor tested CMV seropositive, placing the donor among the 289 seropositive members of the cohort. A peripheral blood sample was provided by each donor, and peripheral blood mononuclear cells were used for TCR beta sequencing. Genomic DNA was extracted from the blood cell samples with the Qiagen DNeasy Blood Extraction Kit. Sequencing input: PBMCs. The clonotype comes from a woman in her late teens or twenties in good health and CMV-seropositive.

The nucleotide sequence is given as TGTGCCAGCAGCGTAAGTAGAGAAGAGACCCAGTACTTC. Its protein is CASSVSREETQYF. The chain was built from TRBV9 and TRBJ2-5; the D gene is unclear. Looking up the germline V gene yields CDR1 SGDLS and CDR2 YYNGEE. V is clipped by 1 base and J by 3 bases, and the sequence between their germline boundaries is 7 bases long. The CDR3 spans 13 residues, from the cysteine through the phenylalanine. CDR3 DNA only is kept here, 39 bases in frame from base 1.